This is a list of T cell receptor beta chains from one sample in a study of blood T cells in healthy people across ages. In TCRdb, the 5' RACE reads were re-called with MiXCR into one record per CDR3 protein. The sample shows around 1,500,000 distinct CDR3 sequences, 42% of them seen only once. Input material: blood. The receptors here all came from a woman younger than 30 in good health. The CDR3 runs from the conserved cysteine through the conserved F or W. Each record gives: CDR3 DNA, CDR3 protein, D gene, J gene, V gene, clone size. A D gene is named only where the DNA matches it firmly. Clone sizes are given selectively: once, few, many, or a class where the clone is expanded.

CDR3 DNA: TGTGCCAGCAGCGGGATTCCAGCATACACGCAGTATTTT; CDR3 protein: CASSGIPAYTQYF; D gene: .; J gene: TRBJ2-3; V gene: TRBV7-9; clone size: few
CDR3 DNA: TGCGCCAGCAGCCAGCATCTCAAGGTGGGCTATGGCTACACCTTC; CDR3 protein: CASSQHLKVGYGYTF; D gene: .; J gene: TRBJ1-2; V gene: TRBV4-1; clone size: few
CDR3 DNA: TGTGCCAGCAGCGTTGGAACAAGGGGCTCTGGGGCCAACGTCCTGACTTTC; CDR3 protein: CASSVGTRGSGANVLTF; D gene: .; J gene: TRBJ2-6; V gene: TRBV9; clone size: .
CDR3 DNA: TGTGCCAGCAGCGCAGGGGGGAATGAAAAACTGTTTTTT; CDR3 protein: CASSAGGNEKLFF; D gene: TRBD1; J gene: TRBJ1-4; V gene: TRBV28; clone size: few
CDR3 DNA: TGCGCCAGCAGCCAAGATATAGGGGGGCAGAATGGCTACACCTTC; CDR3 protein: CASSQDIGGQNGYTF; D gene: .; J gene: TRBJ1-2; V gene: TRBV4-1; clone size: .
CDR3 DNA: TGCGCCGGCAGCGCGGGACTAGTGAGCGACAATGAGCAGTACTTC; CDR3 protein: CAGSAGLVSDNEQYF; D gene: TRBD2; J gene: TRBJ2-5; V gene: TRBV5-1; clone size: few
CDR3 DNA: TGTGCCAGCACCCTTTCCGGGCAGGAGGAGGAGCAGTACTTC; CDR3 protein: CASTLSGQEEEQYF; D gene: .; J gene: TRBJ2-7; V gene: TRBV28; clone size: few
CDR3 DNA: TGTGCCAGCAGCCAAGCTCCCGGGAGCCTGCTCCCCAATGAGCAGTTCTTC; CDR3 protein: CASSQAPGSLLPNEQFF; D gene: .; J gene: TRBJ2-1; V gene: TRBV14; clone size: .
CDR3 DNA: TGTGCCAGCAGTTCCCTACGGGCCAGCTCGCCTCGGGAGACCCAGTACTTC; CDR3 protein: CASSSLRASSPRETQYF; D gene: .; J gene: TRBJ2-5; V gene: TRBV28; clone size: .
CDR3 DNA: TGCGCCAGCGGGACTACTAGCGGGGGTTACAATGAGCAGTACTTC; CDR3 protein: CASGTTSGGYNEQYF; D gene: TRBD2; J gene: TRBJ2-7; V gene: TRBV5-1; clone size: few
CDR3 DNA: TGCGCCAGCAGCTCCGACAGGGTCCCTGAAGCTTTCTTT; CDR3 protein: CASSSDRVPEAFF; D gene: TRBD1; J gene: TRBJ1-1; V gene: TRBV5-1; clone size: .
CDR3 DNA: TGTGCCAGCAGTGAATTTCACTGGGACTCAAAGGGGGTATGCAATCAGCCCCAGCATTTT; CDR3 protein: CASSEFHWDSKGVCNQPQHF; D gene: .; J gene: TRBJ1-5; V gene: TRBV25-1; clone size: .
CDR3 DNA: TGTGCCAGCAGCCCCACTTTTGTTGGTAACAATCAGCCCCAGCATTTT; CDR3 protein: CASSPTFVGNNQPQHF; D gene: .; J gene: TRBJ1-5; V gene: TRBV12-3/TRBV12-4; clone size: once
CDR3 DNA: TGTGCCATCAGTGAGTCACCAGTAGCGGGGGGCAACACAGATACGCAGTATTTT; CDR3 protein: CAISESPVAGGNTDTQYF; D gene: TRBD2; J gene: TRBJ2-3; V gene: TRBV10-3; clone size: .
CDR3 DNA: TGTGCCAGCAGTTACCGTGATAGACATGAGCAGTACTTC; CDR3 protein: CASSYRDRHEQYF; D gene: .; J gene: TRBJ2-7; V gene: TRBV6-2/TRBV6-3; clone size: .
CDR3 DNA: TGCAGCGTGGGGGACGGAGCCTATGGCTACACCTTC; CDR3 protein: CSVGDGAYGYTF; D gene: .; J gene: TRBJ1-2; V gene: TRBV29-1; clone size: .
CDR3 DNA: TGTGCCAGCAGAGGGACAGGGGAAGAGACCCAGTACTTC; CDR3 protein: CASRGTGEETQYF; D gene: TRBD1; J gene: TRBJ2-5; V gene: TRBV2; clone size: few
CDR3 DNA: TGCGCCAGCAGCCATGTTGGGGTAGAGACGCAGTTCTTC; CDR3 protein: CASSHVGVETQFF; D gene: .; J gene: TRBJ2-1; V gene: TRBV4-1; clone size: many
CDR3 DNA: TGTGCCAGCAGCATGTCGCTTGGGACACCCGGAGGCGCCAAAAACATTCAGTACTTC; CDR3 protein: CASSMSLGTPGGAKNIQYF; D gene: .; J gene: TRBJ2-4; V gene: TRBV6-1; clone size: .
CDR3 DNA: TGTGCCACCAGCAGAGATACGGGGGGCGAGTTTTATGAGCAGTACTTC; CDR3 protein: CATSRDTGGEFYEQYF; D gene: .; J gene: TRBJ2-5; V gene: TRBV15; clone size: .
CDR3 DNA: TGCGCCAGCAGAGTATCTCCCGGGACTAGCGGGGGAGGTGAGCAGTACTTC; CDR3 protein: CASRVSPGTSGGGEQYF; D gene: TRBD2; J gene: TRBJ2-5; V gene: TRBV5-1; clone size: .
CDR3 DNA: TGCAGCGTTGGCCGGCAGGGCACTACCTACGAGCAGTACTTC; CDR3 protein: CSVGRQGTTYEQYF; D gene: .; J gene: TRBJ2-7; V gene: TRBV29-1; clone size: few
CDR3 DNA: TGTGCCAGCAGCGTAAGCGGAGGGTACACTGAAGCTTTCTTT; CDR3 protein: CASSVSGGYTEAFF; D gene: .; J gene: TRBJ1-1; V gene: TRBV9; clone size: few
CDR3 DNA: TGCAGTGCTAACTGGGACGAGCAGTACTTC; CDR3 protein: CSANWDEQYF; D gene: .; J gene: TRBJ2-7; V gene: TRBV20-1; clone size: .
CDR3 DNA: TGCAGTGCTAGAGACTTTGGACAGGGGGAATACGAGCAGTACTTC; CDR3 protein: CSARDFGQGEYEQYF; D gene: TRBD1; J gene: TRBJ2-7; V gene: TRBV20-1; clone size: few
CDR3 DNA: TGCGCCAGCAGAACTAGCGGGGCAAACGAGCAGTACTTC; CDR3 protein: CASRTSGANEQYF; D gene: TRBD2; J gene: TRBJ2-7; V gene: TRBV5-1; clone size: few
CDR3 DNA: TGTGCCATCACCCAAGACAGGGGGCGCAACAATGAGCAGTACTTC; CDR3 protein: CAITQDRGRNNEQYF; D gene: TRBD1; J gene: TRBJ2-7; V gene: TRBV10-3; clone size: .
CDR3 DNA: TGTGCCAGCAGCAAAGCACAGCGTCTCTATGGCTACACCTTC; CDR3 protein: CASSKAQRLYGYTF; D gene: .; J gene: TRBJ1-2; V gene: TRBV21-1; clone size: few
CDR3 DNA: TGTGCCAGCAGCCAAGGATGGGACAGGGAAAGCAATGAGCAGTTCTTC; CDR3 protein: CASSQGWDRESNEQFF; D gene: TRBD1; J gene: TRBJ2-1; V gene: TRBV3-1; clone size: .
CDR3 DNA: TGTGCCACCATGCACTGGTGGGGAGAACCAATGGACAGTCAGCCCCAGCATTTT; CDR3 protein: CATMHWWGEPMDSQPQHF; D gene: .; J gene: TRBJ1-5; V gene: TRBV15; clone size: .
CDR3 DNA: TGTGCCAGCAGCACCAACCCCGGGACCGGCACAGATACGCAGTATTTT; CDR3 protein: CASSTNPGTGTDTQYF; D gene: .; J gene: TRBJ2-3; V gene: TRBV9; clone size: .
CDR3 DNA: TGCGCCAGCAGCCAGGATTATCTAGTTGACACCGGGGAGCTGTTTTTT; CDR3 protein: CASSQDYLVDTGELFF; D gene: .; J gene: TRBJ2-2; V gene: TRBV4-1; clone size: .
CDR3 DNA: TGTGCCAGCAGACGGCAGCGGGGGGGCCTCAGCACAGATACGCAGTATTTT; CDR3 protein: CASRRQRGGLSTDTQYF; D gene: TRBD2; J gene: TRBJ2-3; V gene: TRBV27; clone size: .
CDR3 DNA: TGTGCCAGCACTACCTTCTGGGGTAACTATGGCTACACCTTC; CDR3 protein: CASTTFWGNYGYTF; D gene: .; J gene: TRBJ1-2; V gene: TRBV27; clone size: .
CDR3 DNA: TGTGCCAGCAGCCAAGGACTAGTGTATGAGCAGGTCTTC; CDR3 protein: CASSQGLVYEQVF; D gene: .; J gene: TRBJ2-1; V gene: TRBV14; clone size: .
CDR3 DNA: TGTGCCTGCCCATCTACCGGCCAGTTAAAGTCACCCCTCCACTTT; CDR3 protein: CACPSTGQLKSPLHF; D gene: .; J gene: TRBJ1-6; V gene: TRBV30; clone size: .
CDR3 DNA: TGCAGTGCTAACCGGGACAGAGGGAATAGCAATCAGCCCCAGCATTTT; CDR3 protein: CSANRDRGNSNQPQHF; D gene: TRBD1; J gene: TRBJ1-5; V gene: TRBV20-1; clone size: .
CDR3 DNA: TGTGCCAGCAGTTTATTGACAGGCAGCGAGCAGTACTTC; CDR3 protein: CASSLLTGSEQYF; D gene: .; J gene: TRBJ2-7; V gene: TRBV12-3/TRBV12-4; clone size: .
CDR3 DNA: TGTGCCAGCAGCCCAAGACTAGCGGGAGAAGGGGAGCAGTACTTC; CDR3 protein: CASSPRLAGEGEQYF; D gene: TRBD2; J gene: TRBJ2-5; V gene: TRBV7-6; clone size: .
CDR3 DNA: TGCAGTGCTAGAGATACCGTCGGGGCGGTTTTAGGCGAGCAGTACTTC; CDR3 protein: CSARDTVGAVLGEQYF; D gene: .; J gene: TRBJ2-7; V gene: TRBV20-1; clone size: few
CDR3 DNA: TGTGCCAGCAGTTACTCGGTGGAGGGCTACACCTTC; CDR3 protein: CASSYSVEGYTF; D gene: .; J gene: TRBJ1-2; V gene: TRBV6-2/TRBV6-3; clone size: .
CDR3 DNA: TGCACCAGCAGCCCGAGGGGACCTTACAATGAGCAGTTCTTC; CDR3 protein: CTSSPRGPYNEQFF; D gene: .; J gene: TRBJ2-1; V gene: TRBV5-1; clone size: .
CDR3 DNA: TGTGCCAGCAGCCTTAATGGGAGGGCCCCGTCGGATGAGCAGTTCTTC; CDR3 protein: CASSLNGRAPSDEQFF; D gene: TRBD2; J gene: TRBJ2-1; V gene: TRBV3-1; clone size: few
CDR3 DNA: TGCGCCAGCAGCTTACGGACAGGGACTGGCAAAAACAGTCAGTACTTC; CDR3 protein: CASSLRTGTGKNSQYF; D gene: TRBD1; J gene: TRBJ2-4; V gene: TRBV5-1; clone size: .
CDR3 DNA: TGTGCCAGCACCTGGACAGGGACATATAATTCACCCCTCCACTTT; CDR3 protein: CASTWTGTYNSPLHF; D gene: TRBD1; J gene: TRBJ1-6; V gene: TRBV27; clone size: few